This TCR beta chain was documented in a study of cytomegalovirus exposure and HLA in healthy donors. At the level of the study: An earlier analysis found some 120 million unique TCR beta sequences from about 190 million T cells. Points from the study as a whole: Accurate HLA-A and HLA-B prediction from TCR beta sequences was reported for most subjects. Through in vitro validation, three CMV-associated chains were shown to be specific for CMV antigens.

The trim removed 6 bases at V and 1 base at J, leaving 13 bases unmatched. The CDR3 spans 18 residues. Germline V CDR1 and CDR2: MDHEN, SYDVKM. The PCR was carried out with 60 Vbeta primers and 13 Jbeta primers. Methods used by the authors: As a later analysis found, there were tens of millions of unique TCR beta chains, of which roughly 11 million were shared. Assay: immunoSEQ multiplex PCR; the TCRdb copy retains only in-frame clones and omits some. V, J and clone size derive from that table, while D and trimming were established from the DNA sequence. The repertoire holds 150,000 to 200,000 clones, about 79% seen once, with approximately 2.2% in the top ten. Comment on this clone: As yet, its antigen is unknown.

The sample taken for sequencing was PBMCs. The chain is built from TRBV28 and TRBJ1-5, with 9 bases aligning to TRBD1. The source is a woman between 50 and 59 years old in good health and CMV-seronegative. In nucleotides, the CDR3 is TGTGCCAGCAGGTGGGGGGACAGGGTTAATTGGAGCAATCAGCCCCAGCATTTT. Amino acid sequence: CASRWGDRVNWSNQPQHF.